This T cell receptor beta chain was sequenced in a study of shared clonotypes between healthy human individuals. Overall study context: Donors consisted of a couple of women and three men between 18 and 49.

The study's findings and limits: Sampling included only blood; tissue repertoires likely differ.

This clone is a singleton in its sample. Its cognate antigen is unknown. When replicate PCRs were run on sorted subsets, they used approximately 210 ng DNA, approximately 27,000 T cell genomes. The repertoire was sequenced with immunoSEQ multiplex PCR; TCRdb's copy has only in-frame clones and lacks some. Here the sample spans some 2 million clones, 85% to 95% being singletons. The junction had 7 bases not matched to a gene; V was cut back by 4 bases and J by 7 bases. Per germline, CDR1 SGHRS and CDR2 YFSETQ. The CDR3 spans 14 residues. The sequence came from a man aged 18-30 years in good health. The chain employs TRBV5-1 and TRBJ1-2, with 10 bases aligning to TRBD1. The specimen was naive CD4+ T cells sorted from blood. Subset indicated: CD45RA+ positively selected. The CDR3 loop is CASSRQGADLGYTF. The CDR3 region has the DNA TGCGCCAGCAGCCGACAGGGGGCGGATCTTGGCTACACCTTC.